This T cell receptor (beta chain) was found in a study of T cells after posttransplantation cyclophosphamide. Overall study findings and caveats: Skin or GI-infiltrating T cells shared few TRB sequences with blood.

Cyclophosphamide on days +3 and +4 followed busulfan-fludarabine conditioning and a marrow graft. The ends lost 6 bases at V and 1 base at J; junction bases unmatched: 10. CDR3 length: 17 amino acids. The germline gives CDR1 LNHDA, CDR2 SQIVND (reference sequence). TCRdb keeps only in-frame clones here, not all; method: immunoSEQ multiplex PCR. Here the sample spans about 11,000 clones, approximately 80% being singletons. As to this clone: What it binds is not known.

The clonotype comes from a female patient between 50 and 60 years old who received an allogeneic stem cell transplant from a related donor, was CMV-positive, and had no GVHD. Some T cells here may be from the graft donor. This chain joins TRBV19 and TRBJ2-2, with 8 positions matching TRBD1. The input for sequencing was PBMCs, taken after allogeneic stem cell transplant with posttransplant cyclophosphamide. The CDR3 region is CASRTRRGQMNTGELFF. CDR3 nucleotide sequence: TGTGCCAGTAGGACCCGCAGGGGGCAGATGAACACCGGGGAGCTGTTTTTT.